This T cell receptor beta chain stems from a study of blood T cells in healthy people across ages. Points from the study as a whole: Naive T cell percentage and TCR beta diversity correlated strongly.

A second roughly 7 to 11 cycle PCR used barcoded and J-beta primers. Paired-end reads containing CDR3 totaled no fewer than 3 million for each sample. TCRdb reprocessed the 5' RACE reads via MiXCR and lists one record per CDR3 protein. The sample yields around 1,500,000 distinct CDR3 sequences, 28% seen once. The donors, all healthy, were Caucasians living in Russia, aged roughly 6 to 100. Isolation recovered at least 7 million PBMCs from every sample. This CDR3 region has 14 residues. V lost 6 bases and J 6 bases, leaving 15 bases between the germline ends. Germline loops: CDR1 DFQATT, CDR2 SNEGSKA (reference sequence). This clonotype was seen many times. As yet, its antigen is unknown.

The source of this sequence is a woman aged 25 to 39 in good health. Source material: blood. The V gene is TRBV20-1, the J gene TRBJ2-6; no firm D call. The CDR3 nucleotides are TGCAGTGCCCCTCCAGGAAATTCGGCCAACGTCCTGACTTTC. Residues: CSAPPGNSANVLTF.